This paragraph reports one TCR beta chain. Per the germline V gene, CDR1 is LGHNA and CDR2 is YNFKEQ. With V trimmed by 3 bases and J by 4 bases, 8 bases remained unmatched. The CDR3 has 16 residues. The sample is drawn from a study of control samples from healthy donors and cancer patients. TCRdb's table, derived via immunoSEQ multiplex PCR, lists solely in-frame clones and lacks some. The sample holds approximately 150,000 clones, just under 90% seen once. The clonotype comes from a man aged 45-65 years with head and neck cancer. The material sequenced was PBMCs. V is TRBV4-2 and J is TRBJ1-1, with 10 bases aligning to TRBD1. The DNA for the CDR3 is TGTGCCAGCAGCCAGGATAATGACAGGGGGCTCACTGAAGCTTTCTTT. Its protein is CASSQDNDRGLTEAFF.